A selection of T cell receptor beta chains follows, all from one sample in a study of shared clonotypes between healthy human individuals. TCRdb keeps only in-frame clones here, not all; method: immunoSEQ multiplex PCR. This sample has roughly 500,000 clones, with around 95% found just once. Sequencing was done on a sample of naive CD4+ T cells sorted from blood. These TCRs come from a woman aged 25 to 45 in good health. Each CDR3 is given with its conserved first and last residue.

TRBJ1-5 TRBV5-1 CASSLGQPNQPQHF
TRBJ2-1 TRBV6-1 CASSQTGKYNEQFF
TRBJ2-5 TRBV2 CASTAHDGGIETQYF
TRBJ2-7 TRBV28 CASSLQGLSSYEQYF
TRBJ2-7 TRBV11-1 CASSFPRGTSAYEQYF
TRBJ1-2 TRBV2 CASSDPDRASGYTF
TRBJ2-5 TRBV12-2 CASRLQYF
TRBJ2-7 TRBV7-9 CASSYSGHATGYEQYF
TRBJ1-6 TRBV9 CASSVGTSHSPLHF
TRBJ1-4 TRBV4-1 CASSPVEVGQGGWRTTNEKLFF
TRBJ2-1 TRBV7-6 CASQLAVAGGDNEQFF
TRBJ1-2 TRBV19 CASSFSGPYGYTF
TRBJ2-7 TRBV5-1 CASSQTSGGTYEQYF
TRBJ2-7 TRBV7-9 CASSPTGHEQYF
TRBJ2-6 TRBV11-2 CASIPRGQGLLGGANVLTF
TRBJ2-2 TRBV5-1 CASSSLVPTGELFF
TRBJ1-1 TRBV18 CASSPITRGVNTEAFF
TRBJ2-1 TRBV2 CASIRTSPAEQFF
TRBJ1-1 TRBV5-6 CASSLELRGKTEAFF
TRBJ2-7 TRBV30 CAWSVQADYEQYF
TRBJ1-3 TRBV9 CASSPGPGNTIYF
TRBJ1-2 TRBV25-1 CASSSRTTFNGYTF
TRBJ1-4 TRBV28 CASSSPARGIMEKLFF
TRBJ2-5 TRBV6-5 CASSWDRGETQYF
TRBJ2-7 TRBV5-1 CASSLAGTGLYEQYF
TRBJ2-4 TRBV28 CASSLGGKAKNIQYF
TRBJ2-5 TRBV19 CASNALGETQYF
TRBJ2-1 TRBV11-2 CASSSGGTISYNEQFF
TRBJ1-4 TRBV6-1 CASIIGQGYNEKLFF
TRBJ2-7 TRBV2 CASSEAWSSYEQYF
TRBJ2-1 TRBV30 CAWTSGSFDNEQFF
NA TRBV19 CASRRGPSYEQYF
TRBJ2-7 TRBV5-1 CASSLAPSGFTYEQYF
TRBJ1-3 TRBV13 CASSLDRGHRAGNTIYF
TRBJ2-5 TRBV7-9 CASSPGTGIETQYF
TRBJ1-4 TRBV7-8 CASGKGGGDRGPNEKLFF
TRBJ1-1 TRBV5-4 CASSSNRVEAFF
TRBJ1-1 TRBV27 CASSLLGGAPEAFF
TRBJ1-5 TRBV5-6 CASSSREDQPQHF
TRBJ2-3 TRBV28 CASSPLRDRGFSDTQYF
TRBJ1-1 TRBV2 CASRASEATEAFF
TRBJ2-5 TRBV2 CASSGLAGGLETQYF
TRBJ1-1 TRBV6-5 CASSRRDRIAFF
TRBJ2-1 TRBV9 CASSVVLVGGEQFF
NA TRBV20-1 CSAPQVYEQYF
TRBJ1-5 TRBV28 CASSLLYRQPQHF
TRBJ2-7 TRBV7-9 CASSLGRRGGYEQYF
TRBJ2-6 TRBV5-4 CASSLGASSGANVLTF
TRBJ2-1 TRBV5-1 CASSLGGKAGSYNEQFF
TRBJ2-4 TRBV28 CASSLPVEYIQYF
TRBJ1-4 TRBV11-1 CASSQGTTNEKLFF
TRBJ1-1 TRBV18 CASSPRSVHDSHEAFF
TRBJ2-2 TRBV27 CASSLSIWANTGELFF
TRBJ2-1 TRBV12-5 CASGDGQGLYNEQFF
TRBJ1-2 TRBV5-4 CASSSTATNYGYTF
TRBJ2-3 TRBV19 CASGTSGTTDTQYF
TRBJ2-7 TRBV7-2 CASSATGTPSYEQYF
TRBJ2-5 TRBV7-8 CASSRRQQETQYF
TRBJ1-2 TRBV28 CASTLQGGNYGYTF
TRBJ2-1 TRBV11-3 CASSFGGRSYNEQFF